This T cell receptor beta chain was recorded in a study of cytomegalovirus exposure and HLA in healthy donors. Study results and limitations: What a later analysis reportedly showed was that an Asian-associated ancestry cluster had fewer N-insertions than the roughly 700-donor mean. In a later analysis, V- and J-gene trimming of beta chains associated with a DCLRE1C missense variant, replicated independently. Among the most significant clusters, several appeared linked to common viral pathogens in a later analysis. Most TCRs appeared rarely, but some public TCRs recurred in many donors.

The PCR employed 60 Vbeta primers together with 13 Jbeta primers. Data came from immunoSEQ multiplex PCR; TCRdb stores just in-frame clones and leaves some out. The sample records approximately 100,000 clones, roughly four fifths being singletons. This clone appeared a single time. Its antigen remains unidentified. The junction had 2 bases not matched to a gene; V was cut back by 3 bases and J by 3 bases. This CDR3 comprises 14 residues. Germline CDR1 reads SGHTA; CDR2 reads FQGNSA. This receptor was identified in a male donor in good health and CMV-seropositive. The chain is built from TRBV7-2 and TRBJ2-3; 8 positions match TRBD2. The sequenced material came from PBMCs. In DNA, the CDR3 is TGTGCCAGCAGCTTTAGCGGGGTGACAGATACGCAGTATTTT. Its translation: CASSFSGVTDTQYF.